The 19 T cell receptor beta chains listed next were all sequenced from one sample in a study of control samples from healthy donors and cancer patients. TCRdb keeps only in-frame clones here, not all; method: immunoSEQ multiplex PCR. The repertoire table contains about 210,000 clones. Sequences were obtained from blood. These receptors originate from a woman in her twenties or thirties in good health.

The chain has TRBV28 and TRBJ2-4; D is uncertain. Germline CDR1 MDHEN, CDR2 SYDVKM. The CDR3 totals 15 residues. With 2 bases removed from V and 0 bases from J, the gap between germline ends came to 8 bases. The CDR3 region has the DNA TGTGCCAGCAGTTTAGCACAACTAGCCAAAAACATTCAGTACTTC. This encodes CASSLAQLAKNIQYF.

The rearrangement joins TRBV29-1 to TRBJ2-1; D gene uncertain. V was pared by 2 bases and J by 9 bases, with 11 bases between. CDR1 is SQVTM and CDR2 is ANQGSEA in the germline V gene. The CDR3 contains 12 residues. The CDR3 coding sequence is TGCAGCGTTGAATTTGGTGAGGTTGAGCAGTTCTTC. Its translation is CSVEFGEVEQFF.

The chain has TRBV7-2 and TRBJ2-2; D might be TRBD2 (5 bases). Germline-derived CDR1 and CDR2 are SGHTA and FQGNSA. V was cut by 5 bases and J by 5 bases, with 24 bases left in between. This CDR3 region has 18 residues. Here the CDR3 DNA reads TGTGCCAGCAGCCCCCACTACCGGCTCCTCTCGGGGACCGGGGAGCTGTTTTTT. Translation gives CASSPHYRLLSGTGELFF.

The chain has TRBV4-2 and TRBJ2-3; 10 bases align to TRBD2. CDR1 is LGHNA, CDR2 YNFKEQ, per germline. V shed 3 bases and J 0 bases; nucleotides not matched to a gene: 12. This CDR3 region has 19 residues. The CDR3 reads CASSHGPPIAGGSTDTQYF. The CDR3 bases are TGTGCCAGCAGCCATGGCCCTCCCATAGCGGGGGGTAGCACAGATACGCAGTATTTT.

The genes are TRBV9 and TRBJ2-1; unclear D gene. Germline CDR1 and CDR2: SGDLS and YYNGEE. The CDR3 extends over 12 amino acids. Trimming removed 0 bases at V and 5 bases at J, with 3 bases between. CDR3 in DNA: TGTGCCAGCAGCGTAGGGGACAATGAGCAGTTCTTC. Translated, it gives CASSVGDNEQFF.

The chain joins TRBV5-6 to TRBJ1-4; no firm D call. There are 15 residues in the CDR3. The V end was cut by 0 bases, the J end by 4 bases, with 10 bases between. CDR1 and CDR2 (germline): SGHDT, YYEEEE. The CDR3 region has the DNA TGTGCCAGCAGCTTGGCGGGGTCCCTTAATGAAAAACTGTTTTTT. It yields the protein CASSLAGSLNEKLFF.

The chain has TRBV28 and TRBJ2-7; TRBD1 aligns across 10 bases. The CDR3 totals 16 residues. Germline CDR1 reads MDHEN; CDR2 reads SYDVKM. The V segment lost 6 bases and the J segment 1 base; nucleotides outside the gene matches: 9. In DNA form, the CDR3 reads TGTGCCAGCAGCACGACGGGACAGGGGTCTTCCTACGAGCAGTACTTC. It translates to CASSTTGQGSSYEQYF.

The V gene is TRBV25-1, the J gene TRBJ2-4; D might be TRBD2 (5 bases). Germline V gene lookup returns CDR1 MGHDK and CDR2 SYGVNS. There are 14 residues in the CDR3. V dropped 4 bases and J dropped 4 bases, with 11 bases sitting between them. The CDR3 sequence is CASSAGISKNIQYF. As DNA, the CDR3 is TGTGCCAGCAGTGCCGGGATCTCAAAAAACATTCAGTACTTC.

This chain joins TRBV18 and TRBJ1-2, with 9 positions matching TRBD1. Germline trimming cut 1 base from V and 1 base from J; bases unmatched to any gene: 4. The CDR3 is 16 amino acids. Looked up from germline, CDR1 is KGHSH and CDR2 is LQKENI. In nucleotides, the CDR3 is TGTGCCAGCTCACCACTATGGGACAGGGTTAACTATGGCTACACCTTC. Translated: CASSPLWDRVNYGYTF.

This rearrangement joins TRBV28 to TRBJ2-7, with D unresolved. Looked up from germline, CDR1 is MDHEN and CDR2 is SYDVKM. V lost 10 bases to trimming and J lost 0 bases, with 16 bases between them. This CDR3 is 14 amino acids long. CDR3 loop: CAIKRTQTSYEQYF. The DNA for the CDR3 is TGTGCCATCAAAAGGACCCAGACCTCCTACGAGCAGTACTTC.

V is TRBV3-1 (or the pseudogene TRBV3-2) and J is TRBJ1-2; no clear D gene. With 2 bases removed from V and 6 bases from J, the gap between germline ends came to 19 bases. The CDR3 length is 16 residues. Germline assignment: CDR1 LGHDT and CDR2 YNNKEL (reference sequence). CDR3: CASSQRKTFPNDGYTF. Here the CDR3 DNA reads TGTGCCAGCAGCCAAAGGAAGACCTTCCCTAATGATGGCTACACCTTC.

The chain combines TRBV10-3 with TRBJ1-6; D perhaps matches TRBD1 (6 bases). The CDR3 is 15 amino acids. From germline, CDR1 is ENHRY and CDR2 SYGVKD. The V end was cut by 3 bases, the J end by 5 bases, with 11 bases between. The CDR3 loop is CAISDRGKDNSPLHF. In DNA form, the CDR3 reads TGTGCCATCAGTGACAGGGGTAAGGATAATTCACCCCTCCACTTT.

This rearrangement joins TRBV14 to TRBJ1-1; 7 bases match TRBD1. This CDR3 has 17 amino acids. Germline CDR1 SGHDN, CDR2 FVKESK. V lost 3 bases, J lost 4 bases, and 14 bases stayed unmatched. The CDR3 region is CASSHPFKGARGTEAFF. The CDR3 bases are TGTGCCAGCAGCCATCCCTTTAAGGGGGCGCGGGGCACTGAAGCTTTCTTT.

The chain is built from TRBV5-1 and TRBJ1-1, with unresolved D. This CDR3 has 14 amino acids. The germline V and J ends were trimmed by 2 bases and 1 base, with 9 bases remaining between them. Germline V gene data show CDR1 as SGHRS and CDR2 as YFSETQ. CDR3 amino acids: CASSLASSNTEAFF. DNA for the CDR3: TGCGCCAGCAGCTTAGCGTCATCGAACACTGAAGCTTTCTTT.

This sequence joins TRBV4-3 and TRBJ1-2; possibly TRBD1 for D (5 bases). There are 17 residues in the CDR3. The V gene lost 4 bases and the J gene lost 1 base, with 19 bases spanning the gap. CDR1 and CDR2 from the germline V gene are LGHNA and YSLEER. The CDR3 coding sequence is TGCGCCAGCAGCCCTGCACAGGAGGTTTACTTTAACTATGGCTACACCTTC. Translating it yields CASSPAQEVYFNYGYTF.

This chain joins TRBV10-2 and TRBJ2-7; D not resolved. Germline-derived CDR1 and CDR2 are WSHSY and SAAADI. V shed 4 bases and J shed 4 bases, with 8 bases lying between them. The CDR3 spans 12 residues. The DNA for the CDR3 is TGCGCCAGCAGTGCTACGGTGTACGAGCAGTACTTC. Its translation is CASSATVYEQYF.

The V and J genes are TRBV15 and TRBJ2-7, with unresolved D. Germline CDR1 and CDR2: LNHNV and YYDKDF (reference sequence). V lost 0 bases, J lost 5 bases, and 11 bases lay in between. This CDR3 has 14 residues. CDR3 DNA: TGTGCCACCAGCAGAGATGGGTCGGAAGACGAGCAGTACTTC. Translated: CATSRDGSEDEQYF.

The J gene is TRBJ2-1, the V gene TRBV28; D uncertain. V was shortened by 3 bases and J by 7 bases, with 16 bases between the two germline ends. The CDR3 is 15 residues long. Germline values: CDR1 MDHEN, CDR2 SYDVKM. The CDR3 bases are TGTGCCAGCAGTTTCGACCGAGAGGTGGTAAATGAGCAGTTCTTC. It yields the protein CASSFDREVVNEQFF. The complete variable domain, with remaining parts taken from reference TRBV28 and TRBJ2-1, reads DVKVTQSSRYLVKRTGEKVFLECVQDMDHENMFWYRQDPGLGLRLIYFSYDVKMKEKGDIPEGYSVSREKKERFSLILESASTNQTSMYLCASSFDREVVNEQFFGPGTRLTVL.

This sequence joins TRBV24-1 and TRBJ2-5; a possible D gene is TRBD1 (6 bases). Between the trimmed V and J ends, which lost 9 bases and 5 bases, there was a span of 15 bases. From germline, CDR1 is KGHDR and CDR2 SFDVKD. The CDR3 extends over 13 amino acids. CDR3 residues: CATSRTGLETQYF. The CDR3 nucleotides are TGTGCCACCTCCCGTACAGGGTTGGAGACCCAGTACTTC.